The 16 T cell receptor beta chains presented below share a single source sample, sequenced in a study of CD8 T cells in ankylosing spondylitis (TCRdb year 2017). The library relied on 5' RACE. Sequenced on an Illumina HiSeq 2500. Through fastp at Q25 and MiXCR, TCRdb rebuilt clones from the public reads, retaining in-frame beta chains. Each entry merges the rows of one CDR3 protein and shows their most common DNA and genes. This sample gives around 300,000 distinct CDR3 sequences in total; over 12% of them show up just once. Of the sample, 0.95% to 1.4% falls within the top ten clones. Material: blood, either unsorted or a sorted T cell fraction (not recorded which). Every receptor here comes from a male donor with ankylosing spondylitis or in good health (not recorded which).

The rearrangement uses TRBV20-1 and TRBJ2-7; 8 bases are shared with TRBD1. V lost 5 bases, J lost 5 bases, and 11 bases stayed unmatched. This CDR3 has 14 amino acids. The germline V gene encodes CDR1 DFQATT and CDR2 SNEGSKA (reference sequence). CDR3 residues: CSASLGQGVNEQYF. The CDR3 nucleotides read TGCAGTGCTTCACTTGGACAGGGAGTAAACGAGCAGTACTTC.

The chain carries TRBV7-8 and TRBJ2-5; D is uncertain. Germline values: CDR1 SGHVS, CDR2 FQNEAQ. V lost 4 bases to trimming and J lost 4 bases, with 19 bases between them. The CDR3 extends over 16 amino acids. DNA for the CDR3: TGTGCCAGCAGCTCCCTCTCCCTCCGCAGCCGAGAGACCCAGTACTTC. Its translation is CASSSLSLRSRETQYF.

The rearrangement uses TRBV5-1 and TRBJ2-7, with D perhaps TRBD2 (6 bases). The germline V gene encodes CDR1 SGHRS and CDR2 YFSETQ. Trimming took 0 bases from V and 3 from J, leaving 16 bases between them. The CDR3 totals 16 residues. The CDR3 reads CASSLADGTWGYEQYF. The CDR3 nucleotides read TGCGCCAGCAGCTTGGCTGATGGGACTTGGGGCTACGAGCAGTACTTC.

This clonotype was seen repeatedly, ten times or more. The genes are TRBV4-2 and TRBJ1-2; D call uncertain. This CDR3 is 15 amino acids long. Germline values: CDR1 LGHNA, CDR2 YNFKEQ. V lost 0 bases to trimming and J lost 4 bases, with 12 bases between them. The CDR3 is CASSQDSDHRYGYTF. CDR3 sequence (DNA): TGTGCCAGCAGCCAAGATTCTGATCACCGCTATGGCTACACCTTC.

On this clonotype: A read error may account for a junction end that differs from germline. The chain joins TRBV5-4 to TRBJ2-3, with 7 bases identical to TRBD2. The length of the CDR3 is 16 residues. Germline V lookup: CDR1 SGHNT, CDR2 YYREEE (reference sequence). The CDR3 DNA sequence: TGTACCAGCAGCTTGTGGATCGGGGGGAGCACAGATACGCAGTATTTT. This codes for CTSSLWIGGSTDTQYF.

CDR3 in amino acids: CASSLTQDRAGELFF. The CDR3 nucleotides read TGTGCCAGCAGTTTAACCCAAGACAGGGCCGGGGAGCTGTTTTTT. The chain is built from TRBV12-3 or TRBV12-4 and TRBJ2-2, with 7 bases aligning to TRBD1. This CDR3 comprises 15 residues. V shed 2 bases, J shed 6 bases, and the junction held 6 bases outside the gene matches.

This clonotype was observed a handful of times. This chain links TRBV5-1 with TRBJ2-5; D ambiguous. The germline CDR1 and CDR2 sequences are SGHRS and YFSETQ. This CDR3 has 14 residues. Trimming cost V 1 base and J 4 bases, with 11 bases left between them. The CDR3 DNA reads as TGCGCCAGCAGCTTGTCACAGACGGGAGAGACCCAGTACTTC. It encodes CASSLSQTGETQYF.

This clonotype was recorded a few times. The chain employs TRBV15 and TRBJ2-7; 8 positions match TRBD1. J lost 3 bases, V lost 8 bases, and 9 bases had no gene match. Germline loops: CDR1 LNHNV, CDR2 YYDKDF (reference sequence). There are 14 residues in the CDR3. CDR3 protein: CATGDRGKYYEQYF. The CDR3 region has the DNA TGTGCCACCGGTGACAGGGGAAAATACTACGAGCAGTACTTC.

This sequence joins TRBV3-1 and TRBJ1-1; D is ambiguous. This CDR3 contains 14 residues. CDR1 is LGHDT and CDR2 is YNNKEL in the germline V gene (reference sequence). V was clipped by 2 bases and J by 3 bases, with 10 bases between them. CDR3 sequence: CASSQKTTYTEAFF. CDR3 sequence (DNA): TGTGCCAGCAGCCAAAAGACCACCTACACTGAAGCTTTCTTT.

This rearrangement joins TRBV15 to TRBJ2-5, with D possibly matching TRBD2 (6 bases). V was cut by 1 base and J by 3 bases, with 15 bases left in between. The CDR3 sequence is 16 residues long. Germline V gives CDR1 LNHNV, CDR2 YYDKDF (reference sequence). In DNA, the CDR3 is TGTGCCACCAGCAGAGCCGGGACTCCTCTTAAAGAGACCCAGTACTTC. This encodes CATSRAGTPLKETQYF.

The V gene is TRBV5-4, the J gene TRBJ2-3, with 11 bases that match TRBD2. Germline assignment: CDR1 SGHNT and CDR2 YYREEE (reference sequence). V trimming: 3 bases; J trimming: 2 bases; junction bases outside the gene matches: 14. The CDR3 runs to 19 residues. CDR3 in DNA: TGTGCCAGCAGCTCCCCGACTAGCGGGGCCACCCCACCCACAGATACGCAGTATTTT. Its translation: CASSSPTSGATPPTDTQYF.

This clonotype has a handful of counts. The chain has TRBV5-1 and TRBJ2-5; 12 positions agree with TRBD2. The CDR3 is 16 residues long. With 4 bases clipped from V and 5 bases from J, the junction kept 9 bases outside the gene matches. CDR1 and CDR2 from the germline V gene are SGHRS and YFSETQ. CDR3 amino acids: CASSTTLAGGQETQYF. The CDR3, as DNA: TGCGCCAGCAGCACAACCCTAGCGGGGGGGCAGGAGACCCAGTACTTC. The variable domain in full, completed from reference TRBV5-1 and TRBJ2-5, reads KAGVTQTPRYLIKTRGQQVTLSCSPISGHRSVSWYQQTPGQGLQFLFEYFSETQRNKGNFPGRFSGRQFSNSRSEMNVSTLELGDSALYLCASSTTLAGGQETQYFGPGTRLLVL.

This clonotype occurred a few times. The CDR3 loop is CASSYSGAVNQPQHF. The CDR3 bases are TGTGCCAGCAGTTACTCGGGGGCCGTCAATCAGCCCCAGCATTTT. This chain connects TRBV6-5 to TRBJ1-5; D might be TRBD1 (6 bases). The V gene's germline CDR1 is MNHEY and CDR2 SVGAGI. CDR3 size: 15 residues. With 0 bases removed from V and 3 bases from J, the gap between germline ends came to 9 bases.

In its sample, this clonotype was seen a few times. The V gene is TRBV5-1, the J gene TRBJ2-2; possibly TRBD2 for D (5 bases). V lost 1 base and J 7 bases, leaving 14 bases between the germline ends. CDR1 and CDR2 from the germline V gene are SGHRS and YFSETQ. The CDR3 spans 15 residues. CDR3 region: CASSLRTPEGGELFF. The CDR3 DNA follows: TGCGCCAGCAGCTTGAGGACTCCAGAGGGCGGGGAGCTGTTTTTT.

A few counts support this clonotype. CDR3 sequence (DNA): TGTGCCAGCAGCTGGGGCAGGATTGGCGGTAACAATGAGCAGTTCTTC. Its translation: CASSWGRIGGNNEQFF. The genes are TRBV7-9 and TRBJ2-1; maybe TRBD1 (5 bases). Germline CDR1 and CDR2: SEHNR and FQNEAQ (reference sequence). The CDR3 is made up of 16 amino acids. With 4 bases removed from V and 5 bases from J, the gap between germline ends came to 18 bases.

The chain uses TRBV5-1 and TRBJ2-5, with TRBD2 matching 12 bases. The CDR3 consists of 18 residues. V shed 4 bases and J 4 bases; nucleotides not matched to a gene: 14. Per germline, CDR1 SGHRS and CDR2 YFSETQ. The chain's CDR3 is CASSAVTSGGAGRETQYF. The DNA for the CDR3 is TGCGCCAGCAGCGCCGTGACTAGCGGGGGTGCCGGAAGAGAGACCCAGTACTTC.